This TCR beta chain was captured in a study of OX40 agonist ivuxolimab in advanced cancers. Study as a whole: Three patients got partial responses; one had hepatocellular carcinoma and two had cutaneous melanoma. Study outcomes and limitations: At doses 0.1 to 3.0 mg/kg, CD4+ and CD8+ clones expanded. At 0.1-3.0 mg/kg, partial responders had clonal expansion among the lowest observed.

Germline CDR1 is MGHRA and CDR2 is YSYEKL. The CDR3 is made up of 13 amino acids. The V gene lost 1 base and the J gene lost 6 bases, with 9 bases spanning the gap. This clone was observed a single time. Its antigen remains unidentified. Clones were sequenced by immunoSEQ multiplex PCR, and TCRdb holds only the in-frame ones, with some missing. The sample holds nearly 25,000 clones, 79% seen once. Cycle 7 day 1, cycle 4 day 1, and baseline were the timepoints at which blood was sampled. The chain joins TRBV4-1 to TRBJ1-1; D is unresolved. The TCR sequence derives from an adult with an advanced solid tumor such as melanoma, head and neck, liver or kidney cancer. Here the sequenced sample was CD4+ or CD8+ T cells sorted from blood, taken in a trial of the OX40 agonist ivuxolimab. CDR3 in DNA: TGCGCCAGCAGCCAAGCAATAGGACCTGAAGCTTTCTTT. It codes for CASSQAIGPEAFF.